The 7 T cell receptor beta chains in this list originate from one sample, sequenced in a study of blood T cell repertoires in COVID-19. The method was immunoSEQ multiplex PCR; TCRdb's version includes in-frame clones alone and lacks a portion of them. In the table there are around 250,000 clones, approximately 87% of which are singletons. The material sequenced was peripheral blood. The receptors stem from a man in his sixties with acute or convalescent COVID-19.

V is TRBV28 and J is TRBJ1-3; a weak D match, TRBD1 (6 bases). CDR1 and CDR2 from the germline V gene are MDHEN and SYDVKM. The CDR3 contains 16 residues. V was trimmed by 6 bases and J by 4 bases, leaving 19 bases between them. CDR3 residues: CASSVGGEADGNTIYF. The DNA for the CDR3 is TGTGCCAGCAGCGTAGGGGGGGAAGCTGACGGAAACACCATATATTTT.

The chain combines TRBV6-6 with TRBJ2-3; 7 bases agree with TRBD1. The CDR3 is 13 amino acids. CDR1 is MNHNY, CDR2 SVGAGI, per germline (reference sequence). V shed 2 bases, J shed 6 bases, and the junction held 2 bases outside the gene matches. As DNA, the CDR3 is TGTGCCAGCAGTTACCGCAGGGGGGATACGCAGTATTTT. Its translation is CASSYRRGDTQYF.

V gene TRBV4-1 combines with J gene TRBJ1-5, with D possibly matching TRBD1 (5 bases). This CDR3 comprises 15 residues. Germline lookup yields CDR1 MGHRA and CDR2 YSYEKL. V lost 4 bases, J lost 2 bases, and 12 bases lay in between. The CDR3 nucleotides read TGCGCCAGCAGCCCTAGGGGTAGTGGCAATCAGCCCCAGCATTTT. As protein: CASSPRGSGNQPQHF.

This rearrangement joins TRBV5-5 to TRBJ1-2; D remains ambiguous. V lost 5 bases and J 8 bases, leaving 16 bases between the germline ends. CDR1 and CDR2 from the germline V gene are SGHKS and YYEKEE (reference sequence). This CDR3 region has 13 residues. The CDR3 is CASSNGAQRGYTF. The CDR3, as DNA: TGTGCCAGCAGTAACGGAGCGCAGAGGGGCTACACCTTC.

This chain joins TRBV18 and TRBJ1-3; D might be TRBD1 (5 bases). V dropped 1 base and J dropped 3 bases, with 13 bases sitting between them. The CDR3 is made up of 16 amino acids. CDR1 is KGHSH and CDR2 is LQKENI in the germline V gene. This CDR3 reads CASSPQGAGLGNTIYF. Written as DNA, the CDR3 is TGTGCCAGCTCACCACAAGGTGCGGGACTTGGAAACACCATATATTTT.

This clone was found a few times. V and J are TRBV11-3 and TRBJ2-7; no clear D. This CDR3 is built from 14 residues. CDR1 is SGHNT and CDR2 is YENEEA in the germline V gene. V gave up 5 bases and J gave up 2 bases, with 13 bases separating them. CDR3 nucleotide sequence: TGTGCCAGCAGCCCCATCCCAGATCCCTACGAGCAGTACTTC. Amino acids: CASSPIPDPYEQYF.

This rearrangement joins TRBV15 to TRBJ1-1; maybe TRBD1 (6 bases). CDR3 length: 18 amino acids. V was pared by 0 bases and J by 5 bases, with 22 bases between. CDR1 is LNHNV, CDR2 YYDKDF, per germline (reference sequence). The CDR3 DNA reads TGTGCCACCAGCAGAGATGGGATTGGGGGGGCAGGAGGGACTGAAGCTTTCTTT. Residues: CATSRDGIGGAGGTEAFF.